The 11 T cell receptor beta chains below come from one sample, sequenced in a study of blood T cell repertoires in COVID-19. Method: immunoSEQ multiplex PCR; TCRdb's copy keeps in-frame clones and lacks some. The sample records about 24,000 clones, approximately 88% being singletons. The source material was peripheral blood. These receptor sequences come from a woman in her 70s with active COVID-19.

This clone occurred once. V usage is TRBV5-1 and J usage is TRBJ1-4; TRBD1 is a possible D gene (5 bases). Trimming removed 4 bases from V and 0 bases from J, with 10 bases in between. This CDR3 region has 15 residues. In germline, CDR1 is SGHRS, CDR2 YFSETQ. The CDR3 protein is CASSPDTATNEKLFF. For the CDR3, the DNA is TGCGCCAGCAGCCCGGACACAGCAACTAATGAAAAACTGTTTTTT.

The chain carries TRBV27 and TRBJ2-2, with 13 positions matching TRBD2. With 4 bases clipped from V and 8 bases from J, the junction kept 1 base outside the gene matches. The CDR3 covers 14 residues. The V gene's germline CDR1 is MNHEY and CDR2 SMNVEV (reference sequence). CDR3 region: CASSSGLAGGELFF. In nucleotides, the CDR3 is TGTGCCAGCAGTTCGGGACTAGCGGGGGGGGAGCTGTTTTTT.

The chain is built from TRBV7-9 and TRBJ2-3; tentatively, D is TRBD1 (5 bases). The V gene's germline CDR1 is SEHNR and CDR2 FQNEAQ (reference sequence). The V and J ends lost 1 base and 6 bases respectively, with 11 bases between them. This CDR3 contains 14 residues. CDR3 sequence reads: CASSLGGLRDTQYF. CDR3 sequence (DNA): TGTGCCAGCAGCTTAGGGGGCCTTAGGGATACGCAGTATTTT.

The chain is built from TRBV18 and TRBJ2-7, with TRBD2 matching over 11 bases. Germline V CDR1 and CDR2: KGHSH, LQKENI. The ends lost 3 bases at V and 12 bases at J; junction bases unmatched: 7. The CDR3 is made up of 13 amino acids. CDR3: CASSPGTSGVVYF. The CDR3 DNA reads TGTGCCAGCTCACCCGGGACTAGCGGAGTGGTGTACTTC.

The chain carries TRBV7-2 and TRBJ2-3, with a weak D call TRBD2 (6 bases). V lost 5 bases to trimming and J lost 0 bases, with 21 bases between them. The length of the CDR3 is 18 residues. Germline V CDR1 and CDR2: SGHTA, FQGNSA. The CDR3 sequence is CASSPLKRGTSSTDTQYF. CDR3 DNA sequence: TGTGCCAGCAGCCCTCTTAAACGGGGGACCTCTAGCACAGATACGCAGTATTTT.

CDR3: CASSYSPRGTTNEKLFF. The CDR3 nucleotides read TGTGCCAGCAGTTACTCTCCTCGGGGGACAACTAATGAAAAACTGTTTTTT. The genes are TRBV6-2 or TRBV6-3 and TRBJ1-4; maybe TRBD1 (5 bases). V lost 0 bases, J lost 0 bases, and 11 bases lay in between. Germline V gene sequence: CDR1 MNHEY, CDR2 SVGEGT. The CDR3 sequence is 17 residues long.

The chain carries TRBV3-1 (or the pseudogene TRBV3-2) and TRBJ1-5; 8 bases line up with TRBD1. The CDR3 length is 13 residues. V lost 5 bases to trimming and J lost 8 bases; unmatched junction nucleotides: 5. Per germline, CDR1 LGHDT and CDR2 YNNKEL (reference sequence). The CDR3 DNA reads TGTGCCAGCAGCGGGACAGGCTCGAAGCCCCAGCATTTT. Translation: CASSGTGSKPQHF.

This chain connects TRBV28 to TRBJ1-2; 7 bases are shared with TRBD1. V dropped 4 bases and J dropped 4; count of bases not matched to a gene: 9. This CDR3 is 15 amino acids long. Germline lookup yields CDR1 MDHEN and CDR2 SYDVKM. CDR3 in DNA: TGTGCCAGCAGTTCGAACCCGGGACAGATCTATGGCTACACCTTC. It is translated as CASSSNPGQIYGYTF.

This clone was seen only once. The chain uses TRBV5-1 and TRBJ2-3; 10 nucleotides align to TRBD2. The CDR3 is 16 residues long. J was trimmed by 3 bases and V by 4 bases; bases with no gene match: 8. Germline-derived CDR1 and CDR2 are SGHRS and YFSETQ. This CDR3 is CASSLAGAVWTDTQYF. In DNA form, the CDR3 reads TGCGCCAGCAGCCTAGCGGGGGCGGTCTGGACAGATACGCAGTATTTT.

The V and J genes are TRBV2 and TRBJ2-5; D uncertain. With 3 bases removed from V and 2 bases from J, the gap between germline ends came to 10 bases. Germline V lookup: CDR1 SNHLY, CDR2 FYNNEI. The CDR3 extends over 14 amino acids. CDR3 in amino acids: CASSELVRQETQYF. The CDR3 DNA reads as TGTGCCAGCAGTGAGTTAGTTAGACAAGAGACCCAGTACTTC.

CDR3 bases: TGTGCCAGCAGCTTGGGTACTAGACGGGAGACCCAGTACTTC. It yields the protein CASSLGTRRETQYF. The chain carries TRBV11-3 and TRBJ2-5; D possibly corresponds to TRBD2 (5 bases). CDR3 length equals 14 residues. V lost 3 bases and J 5 bases, leaving 13 bases between the germline ends. CDR1 is SGHNT, CDR2 YENEEA, per germline.